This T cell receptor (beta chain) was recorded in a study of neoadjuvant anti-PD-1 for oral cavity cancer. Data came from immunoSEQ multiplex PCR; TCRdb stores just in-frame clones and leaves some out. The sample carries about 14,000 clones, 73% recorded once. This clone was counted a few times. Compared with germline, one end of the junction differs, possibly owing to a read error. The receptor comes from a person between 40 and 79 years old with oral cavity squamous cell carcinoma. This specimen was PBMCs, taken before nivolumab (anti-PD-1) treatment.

The CDR3 nucleotides read TGTGCCAGCAGTGAAAGTGACAACACCCTTTATGCCTTC. It is translated as CASSESDNTLYAF. The gene calls are TRBV6-1 and TRBJ1-2; no reliable D call. The germline V gene has CDR1 MNHNS and CDR2 SASEGT. The CDR3 has 13 residues.